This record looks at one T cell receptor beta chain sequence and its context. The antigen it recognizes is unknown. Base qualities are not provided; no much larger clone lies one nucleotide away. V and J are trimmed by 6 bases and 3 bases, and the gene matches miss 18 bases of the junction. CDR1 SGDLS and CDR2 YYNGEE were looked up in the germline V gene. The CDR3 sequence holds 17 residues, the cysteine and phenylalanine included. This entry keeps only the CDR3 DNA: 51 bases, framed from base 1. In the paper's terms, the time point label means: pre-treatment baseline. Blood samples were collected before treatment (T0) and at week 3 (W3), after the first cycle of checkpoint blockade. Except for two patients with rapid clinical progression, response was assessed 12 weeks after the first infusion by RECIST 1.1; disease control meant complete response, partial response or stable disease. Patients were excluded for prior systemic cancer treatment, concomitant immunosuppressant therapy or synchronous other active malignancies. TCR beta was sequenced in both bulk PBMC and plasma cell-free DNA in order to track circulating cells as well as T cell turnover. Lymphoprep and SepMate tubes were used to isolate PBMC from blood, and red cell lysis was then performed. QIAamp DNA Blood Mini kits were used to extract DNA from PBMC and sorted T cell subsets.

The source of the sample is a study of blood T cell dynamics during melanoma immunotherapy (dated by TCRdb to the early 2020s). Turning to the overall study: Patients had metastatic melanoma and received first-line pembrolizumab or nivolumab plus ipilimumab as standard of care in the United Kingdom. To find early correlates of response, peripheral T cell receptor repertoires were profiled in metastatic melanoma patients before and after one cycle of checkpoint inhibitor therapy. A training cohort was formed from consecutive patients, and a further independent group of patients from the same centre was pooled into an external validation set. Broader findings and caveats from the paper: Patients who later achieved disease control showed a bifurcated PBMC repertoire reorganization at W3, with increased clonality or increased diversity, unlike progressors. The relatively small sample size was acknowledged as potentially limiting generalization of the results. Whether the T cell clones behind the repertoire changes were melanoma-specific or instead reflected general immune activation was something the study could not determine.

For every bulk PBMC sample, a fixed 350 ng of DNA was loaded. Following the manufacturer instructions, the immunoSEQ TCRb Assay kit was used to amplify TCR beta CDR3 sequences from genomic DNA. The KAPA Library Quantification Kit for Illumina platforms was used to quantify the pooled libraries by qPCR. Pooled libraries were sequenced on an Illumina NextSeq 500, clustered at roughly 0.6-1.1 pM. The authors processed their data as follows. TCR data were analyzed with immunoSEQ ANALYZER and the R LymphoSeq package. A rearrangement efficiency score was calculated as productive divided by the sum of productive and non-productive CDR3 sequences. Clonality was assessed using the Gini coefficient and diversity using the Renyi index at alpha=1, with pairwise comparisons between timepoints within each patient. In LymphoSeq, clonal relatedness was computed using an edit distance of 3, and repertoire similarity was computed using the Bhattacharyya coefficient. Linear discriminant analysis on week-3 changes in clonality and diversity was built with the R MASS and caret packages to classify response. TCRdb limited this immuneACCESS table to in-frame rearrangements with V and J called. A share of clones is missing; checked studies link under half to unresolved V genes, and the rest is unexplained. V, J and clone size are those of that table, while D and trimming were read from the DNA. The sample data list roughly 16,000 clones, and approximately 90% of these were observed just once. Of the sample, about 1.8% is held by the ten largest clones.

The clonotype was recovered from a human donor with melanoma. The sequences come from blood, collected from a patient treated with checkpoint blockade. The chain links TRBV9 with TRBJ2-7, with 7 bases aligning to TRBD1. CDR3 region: CASTPGMRQGGYYEQYF. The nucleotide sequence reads TGTGCCAGCACCCCGGGGATGCGACAGGGCGGATACTACGAGCAGTACTTC.